The entry below describes one TCR beta chain. CDR1 is SGHKS and CDR2 is YYEKEE in the germline V gene (reference sequence). V was pared by 6 bases and J by 3 bases, with 7 bases of the junction left unmatched. The CDR3 length is 15 residues. A single record per CDR3 protein comes from TCRdb applying MiXCR to the 5' RACE reads. The sample holds about 470,000 distinct CDR3 sequences, 20% to 30% seen once. This sample stems from a study of T-cell memory formation after mild COVID-19. Sequenced material: PBMCs or a T cell subset sorted from them (not recorded which). The receptor's source is an adult woman who had mild COVID-19 (a few samples of this study predate the infection). Cell type and time point are not known. The rearrangement links TRBV5-5 to TRBJ2-5, with 11 bases lining up with TRBD2. This CDR3 is CASTPALAGEETQYF. The CDR3, as DNA: TGTGCCAGCACCCCGGCACTAGCGGGAGAAGAGACCCAGTACTTC. Full variable domain (remainder filled in from reference TRBV5-5 and TRBJ2-5): DAGVTQSPTHLIKTRGQQVTLRCSPISGHKSVSWYQQVLGQGPQFIFQYYEKEERGRGNFPDRFSARQFPNYSSELNVNALLLGDSALYLCASTPALAGEETQYFGPGTRLLVL.